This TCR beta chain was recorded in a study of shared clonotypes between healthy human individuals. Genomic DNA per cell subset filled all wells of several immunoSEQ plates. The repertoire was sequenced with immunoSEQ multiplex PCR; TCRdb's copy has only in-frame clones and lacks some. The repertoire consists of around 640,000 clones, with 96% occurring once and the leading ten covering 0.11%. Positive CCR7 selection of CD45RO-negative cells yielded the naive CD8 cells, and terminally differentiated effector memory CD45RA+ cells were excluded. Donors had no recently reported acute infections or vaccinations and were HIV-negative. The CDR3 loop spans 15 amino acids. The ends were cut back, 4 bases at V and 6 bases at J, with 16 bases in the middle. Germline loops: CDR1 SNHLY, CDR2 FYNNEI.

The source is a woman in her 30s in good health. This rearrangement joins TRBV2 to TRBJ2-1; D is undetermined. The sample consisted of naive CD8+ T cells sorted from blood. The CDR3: CASSAGAGRPNEQFF. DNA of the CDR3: TGTGCCAGCAGTGCTGGCGCCGGACGGCCCAATGAGCAGTTCTTC. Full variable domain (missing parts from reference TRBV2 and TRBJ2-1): EPEVTQTPSHQVTQMGQEVILRCVPISNHLYFYWYRQILGQKVEFLVSFYNNEISEKSEIFDDQFSVERPDGSNFTLKIRSTKLEDSAMYFCASSAGAGRPNEQFFGPGTRLTVL.